Sequencing of this TCR beta chain was carried out in a study of sequential checkpoint blockade in melanoma. Treatment of the sample: randomized to nivolumab then ipilimumab (arm A) or the reverse (arm B). Repertoires were generated with immunoSEQ multiplex PCR, while TCRdb's copy carries only in-frame clones and drops some. The sample has over 15,000 clones; roughly 70% are singletons. This material consisted of CD8+ T cells sorted from blood (inferred from file names), taken from a patient given nivolumab and ipilimumab in sequence. This clonotype was sampled from a human donor with melanoma.

The CDR3 DNA sequence: TGTGCCAGCGGACAGGCTTACTACGAGCAGTACTTC. Encoded protein: CASGQAYYEQYF. The chain combines TRBV6-6 with TRBJ2-5; 7 nucleotides align to TRBD1. The assigned J gene may be wrong: the sequence end matches TRBJ2-7 better. Germline values: CDR1 MNHNY, CDR2 SVGAGI (reference sequence). This CDR3 region has 12 residues.